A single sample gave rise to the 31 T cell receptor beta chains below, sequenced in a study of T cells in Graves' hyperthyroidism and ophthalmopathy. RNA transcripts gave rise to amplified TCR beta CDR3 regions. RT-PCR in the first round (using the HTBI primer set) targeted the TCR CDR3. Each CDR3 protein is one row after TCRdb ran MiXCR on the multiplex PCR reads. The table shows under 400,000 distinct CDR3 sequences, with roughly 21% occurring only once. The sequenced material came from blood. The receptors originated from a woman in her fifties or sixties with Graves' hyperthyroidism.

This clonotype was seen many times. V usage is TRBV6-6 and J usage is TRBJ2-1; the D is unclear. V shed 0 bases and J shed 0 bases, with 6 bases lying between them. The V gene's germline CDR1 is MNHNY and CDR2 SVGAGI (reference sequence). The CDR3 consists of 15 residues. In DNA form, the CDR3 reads TGTGCCAGCAGTTACTCCTCGGGCTCCTACAATGAGCAGTTCTTC. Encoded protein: CASSYSSGSYNEQFF.

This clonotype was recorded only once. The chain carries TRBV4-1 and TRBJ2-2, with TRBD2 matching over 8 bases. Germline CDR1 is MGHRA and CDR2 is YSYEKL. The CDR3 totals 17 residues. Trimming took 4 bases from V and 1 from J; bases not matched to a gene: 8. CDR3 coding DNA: TGCGCCAGCAGCCCAAGATCGGGGGGGCTGAACACCGGGGAGCTGTTTTTT. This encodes CASSPRSGGLNTGELFF.

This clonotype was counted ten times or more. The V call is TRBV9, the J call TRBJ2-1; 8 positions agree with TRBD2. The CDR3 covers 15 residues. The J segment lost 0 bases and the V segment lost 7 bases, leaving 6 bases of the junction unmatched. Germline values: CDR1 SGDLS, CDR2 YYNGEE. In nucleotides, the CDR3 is TGTGCCAGCGGACGCGGGAGGAGCTCCTACAATGAGCAGTTCTTC. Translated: CASGRGRSSYNEQFF.

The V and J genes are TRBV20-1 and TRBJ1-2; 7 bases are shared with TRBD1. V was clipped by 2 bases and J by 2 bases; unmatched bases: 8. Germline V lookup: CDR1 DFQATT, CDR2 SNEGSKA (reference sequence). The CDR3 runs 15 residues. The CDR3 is CSARLPKQGNYGYTF. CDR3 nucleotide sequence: TGCAGTGCTAGACTACCCAAACAGGGGAACTATGGCTACACCTTC.

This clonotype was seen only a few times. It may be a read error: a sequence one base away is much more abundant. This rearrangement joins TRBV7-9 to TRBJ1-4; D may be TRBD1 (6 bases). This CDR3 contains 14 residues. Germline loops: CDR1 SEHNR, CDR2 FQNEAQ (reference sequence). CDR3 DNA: TGTGCCAGCAGCTTTGCGGGGGGCGGTGAAAGACTGTTTTTT. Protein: CASSFAGGGERLFF.

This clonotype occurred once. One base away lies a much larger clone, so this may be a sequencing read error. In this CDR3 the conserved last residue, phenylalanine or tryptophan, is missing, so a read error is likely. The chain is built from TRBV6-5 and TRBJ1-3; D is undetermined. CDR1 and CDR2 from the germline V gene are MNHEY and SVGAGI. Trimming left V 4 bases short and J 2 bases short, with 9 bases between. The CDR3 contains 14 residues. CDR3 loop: CASSSGGTGNTIYS. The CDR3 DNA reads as TGTGCCAGCAGTTCCGGAGGCACTGGAAACACCATATATTCT.

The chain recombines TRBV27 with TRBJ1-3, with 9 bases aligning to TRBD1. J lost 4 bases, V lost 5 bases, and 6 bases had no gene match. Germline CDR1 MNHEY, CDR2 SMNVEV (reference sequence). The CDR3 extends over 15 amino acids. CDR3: CASSLTGTGGNTIYF. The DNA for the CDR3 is TGTGCCAGCAGTCTGACAGGGACAGGGGGAAACACCATATATTTT.

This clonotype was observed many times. CDR3 nucleotides: TGTGCCAGCAGTTTACAGACAGGACACTATGGCTACACCTTC. It encodes CASSLQTGHYGYTF. V and J are TRBV2 and TRBJ1-2; tentative D call: TRBD1 (6 bases). V was clipped by 5 bases and J by 3 bases, with 13 bases between them. The CDR3 has 14 residues. The germline CDR1 and CDR2 sequences are SNHLY and FYNNEI.

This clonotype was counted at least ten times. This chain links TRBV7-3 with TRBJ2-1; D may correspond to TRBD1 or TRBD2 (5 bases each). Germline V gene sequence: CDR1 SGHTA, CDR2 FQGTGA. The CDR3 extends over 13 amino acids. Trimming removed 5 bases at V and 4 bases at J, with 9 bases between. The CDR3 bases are TGTGCCAGCAGCGAGGGGCTTTACAATGAGCAGTTCTTC. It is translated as CASSEGLYNEQFF.

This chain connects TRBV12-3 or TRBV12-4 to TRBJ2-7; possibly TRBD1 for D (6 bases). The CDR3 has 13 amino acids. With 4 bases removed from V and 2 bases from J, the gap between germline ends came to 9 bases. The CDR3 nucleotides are TGTGCCAGCAGTTCGGACAGACCCTACGAGCAGTACTTC. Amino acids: CASSSDRPYEQYF.

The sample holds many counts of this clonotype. The CDR3 region is CASSWDLGETQYF. The CDR3 DNA is TGTGCCAGCAGTTGGGACTTGGGGGAGACCCAGTACTTC. This chain connects TRBV7-2 to TRBJ2-5, with D possibly matching TRBD2 (6 bases). This CDR3 is built from 13 residues. Germline CDR1 is SGHTA and CDR2 is FQGNSA. V was cut by 6 bases and J by 5 bases, with 13 bases left in between.

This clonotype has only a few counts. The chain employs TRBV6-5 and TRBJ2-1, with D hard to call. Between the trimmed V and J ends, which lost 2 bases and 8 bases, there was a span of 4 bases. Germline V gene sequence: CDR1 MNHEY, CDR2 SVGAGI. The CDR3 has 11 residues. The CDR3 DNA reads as TGTGCCAGCAGTTACAGGGATGAGCAGTTCTTC. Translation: CASSYRDEQFF.

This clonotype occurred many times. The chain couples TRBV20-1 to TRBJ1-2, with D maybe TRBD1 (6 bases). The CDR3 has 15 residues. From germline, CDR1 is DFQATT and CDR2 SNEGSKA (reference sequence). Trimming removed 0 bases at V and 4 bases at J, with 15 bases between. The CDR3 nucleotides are TGCAGTGCTAGAGATCCCTTTAGCAGGGGCTATGGCTACACCTTC. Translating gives CSARDPFSRGYGYTF.

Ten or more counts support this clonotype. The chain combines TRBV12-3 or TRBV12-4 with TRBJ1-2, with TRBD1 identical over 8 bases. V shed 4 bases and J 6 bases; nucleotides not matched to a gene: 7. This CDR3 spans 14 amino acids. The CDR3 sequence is CASSYWTGNNGYTF. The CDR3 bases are TGTGCCAGCAGTTACTGGACAGGGAATAATGGCTACACCTTC.

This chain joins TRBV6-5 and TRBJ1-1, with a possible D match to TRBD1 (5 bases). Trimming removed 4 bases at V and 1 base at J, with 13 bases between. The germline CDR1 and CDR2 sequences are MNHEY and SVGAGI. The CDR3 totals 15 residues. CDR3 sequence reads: CASSFSPGQNTEAFF. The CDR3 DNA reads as TGTGCCAGCAGTTTCTCCCCAGGGCAGAACACTGAAGCTTTCTTT.

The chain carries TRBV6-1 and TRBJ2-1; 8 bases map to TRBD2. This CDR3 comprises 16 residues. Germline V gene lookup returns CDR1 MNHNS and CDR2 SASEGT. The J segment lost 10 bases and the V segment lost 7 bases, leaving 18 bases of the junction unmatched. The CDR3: CASTPDREGLQGEQFF. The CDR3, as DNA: TGTGCCAGCACCCCCGACCGGGAGGGTCTTCAAGGCGAGCAGTTCTTC.

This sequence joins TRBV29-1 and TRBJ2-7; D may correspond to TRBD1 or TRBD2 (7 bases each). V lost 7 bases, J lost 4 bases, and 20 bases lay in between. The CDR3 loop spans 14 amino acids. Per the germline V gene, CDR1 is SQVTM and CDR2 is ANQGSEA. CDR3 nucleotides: TGCAGCGCTGGAAGCAGGGGGGGATATTACGAGCAGTACTTC. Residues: CSAGSRGGYYEQYF.

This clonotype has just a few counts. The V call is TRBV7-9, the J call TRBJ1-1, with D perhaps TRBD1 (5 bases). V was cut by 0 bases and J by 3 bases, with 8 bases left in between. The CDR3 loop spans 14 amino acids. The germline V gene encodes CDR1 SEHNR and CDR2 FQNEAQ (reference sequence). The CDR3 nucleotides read TGTGCCAGCAGCTTAGCGGGGCCCGACACTGAAGCTTTCTTT. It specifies CASSLAGPDTEAFF.

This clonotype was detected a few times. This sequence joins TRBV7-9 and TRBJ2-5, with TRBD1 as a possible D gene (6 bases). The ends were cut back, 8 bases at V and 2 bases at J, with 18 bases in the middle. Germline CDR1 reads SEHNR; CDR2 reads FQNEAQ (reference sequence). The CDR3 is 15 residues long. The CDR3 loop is CASGPDEGGQETQYF. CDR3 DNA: TGTGCCAGCGGCCCGGACGAAGGGGGACAAGAGACCCAGTACTTC.

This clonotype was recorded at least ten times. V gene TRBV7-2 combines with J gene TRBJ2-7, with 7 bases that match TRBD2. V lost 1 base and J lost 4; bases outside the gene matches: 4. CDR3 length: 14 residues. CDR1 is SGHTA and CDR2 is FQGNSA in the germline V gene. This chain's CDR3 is CASSLDGRPYEQYF. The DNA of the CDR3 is TGTGCCAGCAGCTTAGACGGGAGGCCATACGAGCAGTACTTC.

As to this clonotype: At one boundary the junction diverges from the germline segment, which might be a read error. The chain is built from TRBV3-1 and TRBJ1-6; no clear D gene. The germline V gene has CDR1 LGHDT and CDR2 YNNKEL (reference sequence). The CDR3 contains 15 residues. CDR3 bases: TGTGCCGGCAGCCAACTGTTCTCGGCAAATTCACCCCTCCACTTT. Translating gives CAGSQLFSANSPLHF.

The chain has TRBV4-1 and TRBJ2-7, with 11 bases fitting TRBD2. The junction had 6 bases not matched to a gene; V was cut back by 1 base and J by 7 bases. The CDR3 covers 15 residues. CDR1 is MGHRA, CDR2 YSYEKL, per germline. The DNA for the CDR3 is TGCGCCAGCAGCCAAGCCGGGACTAGCGGCTTAGAGCAGTACTTC. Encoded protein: CASSQAGTSGLEQYF.

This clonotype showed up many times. CDR3 coding DNA: TGCGCCAGCAGCTTTACGGAATCGGATGGCTACACCTTC. Its protein product is CASSFTESDGYTF. This sequence joins TRBV5-1 and TRBJ1-2; D is unresolved. The CDR3 loop spans 13 amino acids. Germline lookup yields CDR1 SGHRS and CDR2 YFSETQ. Between the trimmed V and J ends, which lost 2 bases and 6 bases, there was a span of 11 bases.

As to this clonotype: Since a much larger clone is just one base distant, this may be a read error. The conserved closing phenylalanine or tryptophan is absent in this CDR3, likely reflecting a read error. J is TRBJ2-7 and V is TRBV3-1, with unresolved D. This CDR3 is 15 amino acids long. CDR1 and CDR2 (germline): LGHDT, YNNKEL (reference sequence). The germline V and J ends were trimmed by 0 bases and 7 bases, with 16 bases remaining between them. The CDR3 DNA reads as TGTGCCAGCAGCCAAGATCGTGATTGGGTACGAGAGCAGTACCTC. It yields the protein CASSQDRDWVREQYL.

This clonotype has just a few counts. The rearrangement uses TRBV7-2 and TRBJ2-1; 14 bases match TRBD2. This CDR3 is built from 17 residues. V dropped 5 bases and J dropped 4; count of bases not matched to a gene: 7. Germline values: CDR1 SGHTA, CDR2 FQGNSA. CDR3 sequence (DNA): TGTGCCAGCAGCCCTGGGACTAGCGGGAGCCCGTACAATGAGCAGTTCTTC. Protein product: CASSPGTSGSPYNEQFF. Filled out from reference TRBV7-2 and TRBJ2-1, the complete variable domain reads GAGVSQSPSNKVTEKGKDVELRCDPISGHTALYWYRQSLGQGLEFLIYFQGNSAPDKSGLPSDRFSAERTGGSVSTLTIQRTQQEDSAVYLCASSPGTSGSPYNEQFFGPGTRLTVL.

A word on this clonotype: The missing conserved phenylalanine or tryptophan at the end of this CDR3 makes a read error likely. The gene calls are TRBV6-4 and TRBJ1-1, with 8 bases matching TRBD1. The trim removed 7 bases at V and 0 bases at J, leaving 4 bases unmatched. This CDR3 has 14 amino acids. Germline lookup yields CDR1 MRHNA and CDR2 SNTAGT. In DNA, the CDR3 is TGTGCCAGCACTCGACAGGGGATGAACACTGAAGCTTTCCTT. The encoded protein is CASTRQGMNTEAFL.

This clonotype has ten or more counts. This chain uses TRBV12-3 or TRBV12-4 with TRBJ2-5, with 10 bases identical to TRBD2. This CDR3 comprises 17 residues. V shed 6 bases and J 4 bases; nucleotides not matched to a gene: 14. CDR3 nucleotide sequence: TGTGCCAGCAGCAGGCCCTCAGCGGGAGGGGCACCAGAGACCCAGTACTTC. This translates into CASSRPSAGGAPETQYF.

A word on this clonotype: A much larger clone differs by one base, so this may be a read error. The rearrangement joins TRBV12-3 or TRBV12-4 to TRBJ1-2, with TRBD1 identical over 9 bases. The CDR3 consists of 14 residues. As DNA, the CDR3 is TGTGCCAGCAGTCGGACAGGGGTTAACTATGGCCACACCTTC. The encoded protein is CASSRTGVNYGHTF.

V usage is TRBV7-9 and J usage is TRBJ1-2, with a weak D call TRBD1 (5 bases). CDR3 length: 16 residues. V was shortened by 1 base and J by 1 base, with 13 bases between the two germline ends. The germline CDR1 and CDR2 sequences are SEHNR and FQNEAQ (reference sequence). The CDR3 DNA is TGTGCCAGCAGCTTAGGAGGGGCAGGACATAACTATGGCTACACCTTC. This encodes CASSLGGAGHNYGYTF.

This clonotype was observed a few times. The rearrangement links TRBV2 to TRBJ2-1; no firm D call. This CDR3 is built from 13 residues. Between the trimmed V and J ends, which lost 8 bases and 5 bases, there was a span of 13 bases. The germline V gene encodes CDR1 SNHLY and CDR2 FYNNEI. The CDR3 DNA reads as TGTGCCAGCGGGCCGGAGAGGAACAATGAGCAGTTCTTC. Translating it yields CASGPERNNEQFF.

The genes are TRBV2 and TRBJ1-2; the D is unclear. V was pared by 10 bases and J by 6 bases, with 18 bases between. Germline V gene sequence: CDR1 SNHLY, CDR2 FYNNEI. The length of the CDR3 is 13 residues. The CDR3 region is CAIDVVREDGYTF. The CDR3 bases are TGTGCCATCGACGTTGTTAGGGAGGATGGCTACACCTTC.